This T cell receptor (beta chain) was obtained from a study of blood T cell repertoires in COVID-19. Study-level information: Samples taken during acute and convalescent COVID-19 were collected in the United States, Italy and Spain.

The protocol was immunoSEQ multiplex PCR, while the TCRdb copy is restricted to in-frame clones and leaves out a portion. Of tens of thousands of clones in the sample, about 91% are singletons; the top ten hold around 13%. CDR3 length: 17 residues. Per the germline V gene, CDR1 is KGHSH and CDR2 is LQKENI. Trimming took 3 bases from V and 5 from J; bases not matched to a gene: 8. The TCR originated in a human donor with active COVID-19. The donor label of this sample is uncertain. The chain combines TRBV18 with TRBJ2-7, with 15 bases that match TRBD2. The specimen was peripheral blood. CDR3 region: CASSPVLGLAGGNEQYF. In DNA, the CDR3 is TGTGCCAGCTCACCGGTACTGGGACTAGCGGGAGGCAACGAGCAGTACTTC.